A single sample gave rise to the 17 T cell receptor beta chains below, sequenced in a study of T-cell reconstitution after alpha-beta-depleted transplantation in children. Construction of the TCRbeta library involved unique molecular identifiers. MiXCR, applied by TCRdb to the PCR reads, yields one record per CDR3 protein. The table records about 830,000 distinct CDR3 sequences, approximately 15% of them present only once. The sample consisted of PBMCs, mostly from graft donor cells, taken 360 days after TCRalphabeta/CD19-depleted stem cell transplant. Receptor source: a male patient between 10 and 17 years old who had a stem cell transplant for acute lymphoblastic leukemia, so the T cells may come from the graft donor.

The chain joins TRBV5-1 to TRBJ1-1; 9 bases are shared with TRBD1. Per germline, CDR1 SGHRS and CDR2 YFSETQ. Trimming cost V 4 bases and J 5 bases; bases outside gene matches: 6. CDR3 length equals 14 residues. CDR3 in DNA: TGCGCCAGCAGCGGTGGACAGGGGAGTACTGAAGCTTTCTTT. Its protein product is CASSGGQGSTEAFF.

The rearrangement links TRBV7-6 to TRBJ1-2, with 7 bases lining up with TRBD1. There are 14 residues in the CDR3. Germline trimming cut 5 bases from V and 4 bases from J; bases unmatched to any gene: 7. Per the germline V gene, CDR1 is SGHVS and CDR2 is FNYEAQ. The CDR3 spells CASSARQGLYGYTF. The CDR3 nucleotides are TGTGCCAGCAGCGCCAGACAGGGCCTCTATGGCTACACCTTC.

In this sample, this clonotype turned up a few times. The chain links TRBV5-1 to TRBJ2-3; 10 bases match TRBD2. Germline V gene sequence: CDR1 SGHRS, CDR2 YFSETQ. Germline trimming cut 4 bases from V and 4 bases from J; bases unmatched to any gene: 6. CDR3 size: 15 residues. CDR3 sequence: CASSISSGSPDTQYF. In nucleotides, the CDR3 is TGCGCCAGCAGCATCTCTAGCGGGAGCCCAGATACGCAGTATTTT.

This clonotype was observed once. The chain carries TRBV6-2 or TRBV6-3 and TRBJ2-3; D not resolved. This CDR3 is built from 13 residues. V dropped 4 bases and J dropped 5 bases, with 10 bases sitting between them. From germline, CDR1 is MNHEY and CDR2 SVGEGT. CDR3 protein: CASSSNLVDTQYF. The DNA for the CDR3 is TGTGCCAGCAGTTCCAACCTCGTAGATACGCAGTATTTT.

This clonotype occurred many times. This sequence joins TRBV29-1 and TRBJ1-5; 9 bases map to TRBD1. V was pared by 5 bases and J by 2 bases, with 1 base of the junction left unmatched. CDR1 is SQVTM and CDR2 is ANQGSEA in the germline V gene. The CDR3 consists of 13 residues. CDR3 loop: CSVRQGGNQPQHF. The CDR3, as DNA: TGCAGCGTTCGACAGGGGGGCAATCAGCCCCAGCATTTT.

This clonotype was detected only a few times. CDR3 DNA sequence: TGCGCCAGCGCCCCTGGAGGGGTTGGCACAGATACGCAGTATTTT. Translating it yields CASAPGGVGTDTQYF. The chain recombines TRBV5-1 with TRBJ2-3; a possible D gene is TRBD2 (6 bases). Trimming removed 7 bases at V and 1 base at J, with 16 bases between. Germline loops: CDR1 SGHRS, CDR2 YFSETQ. The length of the CDR3 is 15 residues.

This clonotype was observed many times. V and J are TRBV6-5 and TRBJ1-5; TRBD1 matches 7 bases. Germline CDR1 and CDR2: MNHEY and SVGAGI. Unmatched junction bases numbered 4, after V lost 2 bases and J lost 3 bases. This CDR3 spans 15 amino acids. The CDR3 DNA reads TGTGCCAGCAGTTACGCAGGGGGAAACAATCAGCCCCAGCATTTT. This translates into CASSYAGGNNQPQHF.

V is TRBV10-1 and J is TRBJ2-7; perhaps D is TRBD1 or TRBD2 (5 bases each). Trimming removed 3 bases at V and 3 bases at J, with 12 bases between. The CDR3 runs to 14 residues. Germline loops: CDR1 WNHNN, CDR2 SYGVQD (reference sequence). The CDR3 sequence: CASSDDGTGYEQYF. Here the CDR3 DNA reads TGCGCCAGCAGTGACGACGGGACCGGCTACGAGCAGTACTTC.

A few counts support this clonotype. The J gene is TRBJ2-7, the V gene TRBV5-1, with D unclear. Trimming removed 1 base at V and 4 bases at J, with 18 bases between. The CDR3 spans 16 residues. Germline values: CDR1 SGHRS, CDR2 YFSETQ. The CDR3 DNA sequence: TGCGCCAGCAGCTTGTACGGCCCTCCGAACTCTTACGAGCAGTACTTC. Its translation is CASSLYGPPNSYEQYF. Drawing the rest from reference TRBV5-1 and TRBJ2-7, the complete variable domain is KAGVTQTPRYLIKTRGQQVTLSCSPISGHRSVSWYQQTPGQGLQFLFEYFSETQRNKGNFPGRFSGRQFSNSRSEMNVSTLELGDSALYLCASSLYGPPNSYEQYFGPGTRLTVT.

The V call is TRBV25-1, the J call TRBJ2-1; D may be TRBD1 (7 bases). CDR1 MGHDK and CDR2 SYGVNS come from the germline V gene. The CDR3 totals 16 residues. The V end was cut by 4 bases, the J end by 4 bases, with 17 bases between. In nucleotides, the CDR3 is TGTGCCAGCAGTGGCCAGGGGGGCCGAGCGTACAATGAGCAGTTCTTC. This sequence encodes CASSGQGGRAYNEQFF.

There are a few counts of this clonotype. This chain joins TRBV29-1 and TRBJ1-4; no clear D gene. Germline assignment: CDR1 SQVTM and CDR2 ANQGSEA. Between the trimmed V and J ends, which lost 1 base and 8 bases, there was a span of 20 bases. The CDR3 contains 16 residues. Here the CDR3 reads CSVEAGAAKRGEKLFF. DNA for the CDR3: TGCAGCGTTGAAGCCGGAGCGGCCAAACGAGGCGAAAAACTGTTTTTT.

This clonotype was seen a handful of times. V and J are TRBV12-3 or TRBV12-4 and TRBJ2-1, with 7 bases matching TRBD2. Trimming at V came to 3 bases and at J to 8 bases, leaving 7 bases not matched to a gene. The CDR3 spans 14 residues. Here the CDR3 DNA reads TGTGCCAGCAGTTTCCGCGGGAGTCGCGATGAGCAGTTCTTC. Protein sequence: CASSFRGSRDEQFF.

This clonotype was detected a few times. V usage is TRBV6-2 or TRBV6-3 and J usage is TRBJ1-1, with D tentatively TRBD1 (6 bases). Germline CDR1 reads MNHEY; CDR2 reads SVGEGT. This CDR3 is built from 13 residues. V lost 6 bases and J lost 7, with 15 bases in between. In DNA, the CDR3 is TGTGCCAGCAGCTCGAACAGGGTGGGTGAAGCTTTCTTT. The encoded protein is CASSSNRVGEAFF.

The chain couples TRBV4-1 to TRBJ2-7; possible D gene TRBD1, 6 bases. Trimming cost V 4 bases and J 1 base, with 23 bases left between them. In germline, CDR1 is MGHRA, CDR2 YSYEKL. This CDR3 is built from 18 residues. In DNA, the CDR3 is TGCGCCAGCAGCCCGGAGCCCCTCCGGGACATCGGATCCTACGAGCAGTACTTC. As protein: CASSPEPLRDIGSYEQYF.

The V call is TRBV5-1, the J call TRBJ2-4, with D unclear. The germline CDR1 and CDR2 sequences are SGHRS and YFSETQ. Trimming took off 1 base at V and 1 base at J, with 12 bases between the two ends. This CDR3 is 16 amino acids long. The CDR3 DNA is TGCGCCAGCAGCTTGCTGGCCCTGGGGGCCAAAAACATTCAGTACTTC. Translated, it gives CASSLLALGAKNIQYF.

In its sample, this clonotype was seen a few times. The V call is TRBV19, the J call TRBJ2-7; D gene unclear. Deletions cut 6 bases from V and 2 bases from J, with 14 bases between. This CDR3 contains 14 residues. Germline V lookup: CDR1 LNHDA, CDR2 SQIVND (reference sequence). In DNA, the CDR3 is TGTGCCAGTAGCTCCGCCGACCTAGCCTACGAGCAGTACTTC. It is translated as CASSSADLAYEQYF. Full variable domain (remainder filled in from reference TRBV19 and TRBJ2-7): DGGITQSPKYLFRKEGQNVTLSCEQNLNHDAMYWYRQDPGQGLRLIYYSQIVNDFQKGDIAEGYSVSREKKESFPLTVTSAQKNPTAFYLCASSSADLAYEQYFGPGTRLTVT.

This clonotype turned up a few times. This chain joins TRBV12-3 or TRBV12-4 and TRBJ2-1; 10 bases are shared with TRBD2. V trimming: 6 bases; J trimming: 6 bases; junction bases outside the gene matches: 23. CDR3 length: 20 residues. This chain's CDR3 is CASSPPGVLAGVNGGNEQFF. For the CDR3, the DNA is TGTGCCAGCAGCCCCCCAGGGGTGCTAGCGGGAGTTAATGGGGGCAATGAGCAGTTCTTC.